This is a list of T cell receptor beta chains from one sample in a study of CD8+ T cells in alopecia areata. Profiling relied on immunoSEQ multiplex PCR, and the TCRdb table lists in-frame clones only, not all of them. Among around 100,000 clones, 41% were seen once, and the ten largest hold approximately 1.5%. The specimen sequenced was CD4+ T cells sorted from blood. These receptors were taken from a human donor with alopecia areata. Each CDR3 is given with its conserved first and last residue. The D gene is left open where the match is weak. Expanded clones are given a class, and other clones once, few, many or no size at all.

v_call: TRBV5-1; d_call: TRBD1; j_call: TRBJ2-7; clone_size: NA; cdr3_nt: TGCGCCAGCAGCTTGACTGGACAGGGGACCTCCTACGAGCAGTACTTC; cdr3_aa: CASSLTGQGTSYEQYF
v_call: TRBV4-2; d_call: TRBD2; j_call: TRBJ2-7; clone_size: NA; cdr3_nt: TGTGCCAGCAGCCAAGATCAAGCGGGGGGTTACTCCTACGAGCAGTACTTC; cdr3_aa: CASSQDQAGGYSYEQYF
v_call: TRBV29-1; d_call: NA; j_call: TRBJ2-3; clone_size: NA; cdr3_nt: TGCAGCGTTGATGGCAGGGGTCGCACAGATACGCAGTATTTT; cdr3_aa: CSVDGRGRTDTQYF
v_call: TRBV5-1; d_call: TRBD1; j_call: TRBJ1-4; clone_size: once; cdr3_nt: TGCGCCAGCAGCGCTACAGGGGCGAGGGATGAAAAACTGTTTTTT; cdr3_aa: CASSATGARDEKLFF
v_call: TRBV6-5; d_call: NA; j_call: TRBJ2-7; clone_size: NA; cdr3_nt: TGTGCCAGCAGTTCTACCCGGTACGAGCAGTACTTC; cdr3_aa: CASSSTRYEQYF
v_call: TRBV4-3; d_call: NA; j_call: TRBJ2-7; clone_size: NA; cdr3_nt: TGCGCCAGCAGCCAAGACGGAACTCCTAACTACGAGCAGTACTTC; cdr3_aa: CASSQDGTPNYEQYF
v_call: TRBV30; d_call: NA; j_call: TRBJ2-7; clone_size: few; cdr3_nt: TGTGCCTGGAGTGTCGGCAGCTACGAGCAGTACTTC; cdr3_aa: CAWSVGSYEQYF
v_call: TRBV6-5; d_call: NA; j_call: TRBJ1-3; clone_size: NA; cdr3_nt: TGTGCCAGCAATGACAGGCACTCTGGAAACACCATATATTTT; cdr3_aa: CASNDRHSGNTIYF
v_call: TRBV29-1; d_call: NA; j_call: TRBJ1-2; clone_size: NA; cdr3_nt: TGCAGCGCCGGAACGGGGGGCTACACCTTC; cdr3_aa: CSAGTGGYTF
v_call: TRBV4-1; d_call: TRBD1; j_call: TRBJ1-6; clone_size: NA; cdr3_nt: TGCGCCAGCAGCCAAGGGACAGGGGCCAATAATTCACCCCTCCACTTT; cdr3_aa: CASSQGTGANNSPLHF
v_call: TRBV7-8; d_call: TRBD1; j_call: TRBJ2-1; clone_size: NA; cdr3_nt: TGTGCCAGCAGCCCAACTCGGGGACAGAGCTACAATGAGCAGTTCTTC; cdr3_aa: CASSPTRGQSYNEQFF
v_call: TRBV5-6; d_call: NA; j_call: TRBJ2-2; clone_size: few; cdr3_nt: TGTGCCAGCAGCTTGGGAGGGGTCTTCGACACCGGGGAGCTGTTTTTT; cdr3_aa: CASSLGGVFDTGELFF
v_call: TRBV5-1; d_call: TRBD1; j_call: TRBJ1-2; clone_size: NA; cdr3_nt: TGCGCCAGCAGCGCTACAGGGGGCGTGAACTATGGCTACACCTTC; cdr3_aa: CASSATGGVNYGYTF
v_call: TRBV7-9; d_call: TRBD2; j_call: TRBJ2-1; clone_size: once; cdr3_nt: TGTGCCAGCAGCCTTAGCGGGAGCGCCTACAATGAGCAGTTCTTC; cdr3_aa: CASSLSGSAYNEQFF
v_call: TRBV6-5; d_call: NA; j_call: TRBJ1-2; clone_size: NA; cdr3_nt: TGTGCCAGCAGTGACCACTATGGCTACACCTTC; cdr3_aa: CASSDHYGYTF
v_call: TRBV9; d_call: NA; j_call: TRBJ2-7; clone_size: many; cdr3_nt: TGTGCCAGCAGCGTCGACAGTGTAGCCTACGAGCAGTACTTC; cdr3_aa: CASSVDSVAYEQYF
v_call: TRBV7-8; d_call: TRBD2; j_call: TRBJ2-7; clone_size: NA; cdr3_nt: TGTGCCAGCAGCTCATTACCCTCCACTAGCGGGAGCCCCGCCTACGAGCAGTACTTC; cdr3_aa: CASSSLPSTSGSPAYEQYF
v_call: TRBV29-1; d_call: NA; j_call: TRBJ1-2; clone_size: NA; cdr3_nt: TGCAGCGTTGATACGGGGGCAAAGGGGTATGGCTACACCTTC; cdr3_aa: CSVDTGAKGYGYTF
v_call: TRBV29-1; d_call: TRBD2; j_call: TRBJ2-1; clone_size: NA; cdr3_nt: TGCAGCGTTGAAGTGGGTCTTTTAGCGGGAGGGCCGGATGAGCAGTTCTTC; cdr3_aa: CSVEVGLLAGGPDEQFF
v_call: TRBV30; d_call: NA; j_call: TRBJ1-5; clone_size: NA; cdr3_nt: TGTGCCTGGTCCCGGGACATAAATCAGCCCCAGCATTTT; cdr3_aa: CAWSRDINQPQHF
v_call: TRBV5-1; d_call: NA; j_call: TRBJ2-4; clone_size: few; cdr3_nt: TGCGCCAGCAGCTTGTTTGGCAGGGTGGTTGACATTCAGTACTTC; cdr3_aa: CASSLFGRVVDIQYF
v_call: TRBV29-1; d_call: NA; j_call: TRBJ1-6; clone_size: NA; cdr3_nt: TGCAGCGTTGAAGTCGGGGCCGATTCACCCCTCCACTTT; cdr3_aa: CSVEVGADSPLHF
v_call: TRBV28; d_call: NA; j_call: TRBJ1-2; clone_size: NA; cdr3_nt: TGTGCCAGCAGTTTAGGACTGCCGACGCTCTATGGCTACACCTTC; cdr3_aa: CASSLGLPTLYGYTF
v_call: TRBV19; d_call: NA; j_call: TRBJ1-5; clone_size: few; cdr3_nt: TGTGCCAGTATGTCGAGAGGGCTGTCGTCCAATCAGCCCCAGCATTTT; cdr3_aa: CASMSRGLSSNQPQHF
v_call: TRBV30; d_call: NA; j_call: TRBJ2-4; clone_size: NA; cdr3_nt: TGTGCCTGGAGTGTCAAGATTGTTAGTGGCATTCAGTACTTC; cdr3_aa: CAWSVKIVSGIQYF
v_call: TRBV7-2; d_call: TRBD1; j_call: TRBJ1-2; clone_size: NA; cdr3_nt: TGTGCCAGCAGCTTTAGCAGGGGGTCGGGCTACACCTTC; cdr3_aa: CASSFSRGSGYTF
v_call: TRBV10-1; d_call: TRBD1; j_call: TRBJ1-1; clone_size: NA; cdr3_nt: TGCGCCAGCAGTGTGGCAGGGACAGGGGACACTGAAGCTTTCTTT; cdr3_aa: CASSVAGTGDTEAFF
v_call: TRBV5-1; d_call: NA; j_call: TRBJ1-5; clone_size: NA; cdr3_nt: TGCGCCAGCAGCTTCGGGTGGGATCAGCCCCAGCATTTT; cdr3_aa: CASSFGWDQPQHF
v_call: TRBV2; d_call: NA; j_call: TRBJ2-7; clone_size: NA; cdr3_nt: TGTGCCAGCAGATTTTCTCCCACTGTACCCCATTACGAGCAGTACTTC; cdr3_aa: CASRFSPTVPHYEQYF
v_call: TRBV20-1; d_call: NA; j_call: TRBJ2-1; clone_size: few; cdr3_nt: TGCAGTGCTCACAGTCCGGGTGAGCAGTTCTTC; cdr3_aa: CSAHSPGEQFF
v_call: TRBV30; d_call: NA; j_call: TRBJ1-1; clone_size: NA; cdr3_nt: TGTGCCTGGAGTAACCGTCTAATGAACACTGAAGCTTTCTTT; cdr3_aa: CAWSNRLMNTEAFF
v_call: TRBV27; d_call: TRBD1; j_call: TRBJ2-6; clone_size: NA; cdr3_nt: TGTGCCAGCAGTTCAGACAGGGTCTGGTCTGGGGCCAACGTCCTGACTTTC; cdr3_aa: CASSSDRVWSGANVLTF
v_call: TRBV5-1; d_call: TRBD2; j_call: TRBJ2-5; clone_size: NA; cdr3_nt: TGCGCCAGCAGCTCGACCGCGGGGGGGAGTATTGAGACCCAGTACTTC; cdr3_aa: CASSSTAGGSIETQYF
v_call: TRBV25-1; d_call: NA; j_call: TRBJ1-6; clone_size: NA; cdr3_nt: TGTGCCAGCAGACAGGACTATAATTCACCCCTCCACTTT; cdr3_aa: CASRQDYNSPLHF
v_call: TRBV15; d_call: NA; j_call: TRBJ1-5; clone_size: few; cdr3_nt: TGTGCCACCAGCAGAGATCCCCGGGATCAGCCCCAGCATTTT; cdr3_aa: CATSRDPRDQPQHF
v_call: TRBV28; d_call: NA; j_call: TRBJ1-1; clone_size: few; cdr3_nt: TGTGCCAGCAAACGACCGGGGCCCGGGACCACTGAAGCTTTCTTT; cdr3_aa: CASKRPGPGTTEAFF
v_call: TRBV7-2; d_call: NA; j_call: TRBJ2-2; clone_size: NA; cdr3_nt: TGTGCCAGCAGCTTAGGGCAGGGTTTCACCGGGGAGCTGTTTTTT; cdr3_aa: CASSLGQGFTGELFF
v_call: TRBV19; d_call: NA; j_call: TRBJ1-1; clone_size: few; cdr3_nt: TGTGCCAGTAGAAATGACCTGAACACTGAAGCTTTCTTT; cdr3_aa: CASRNDLNTEAFF
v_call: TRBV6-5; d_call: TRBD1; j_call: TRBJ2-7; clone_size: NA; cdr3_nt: TGTGCCAGCACCAGGGACAGGCCACCCTACGAGCAGTACTTC; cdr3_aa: CASTRDRPPYEQYF
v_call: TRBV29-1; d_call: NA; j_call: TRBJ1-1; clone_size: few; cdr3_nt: TGCAGCGTTGAGGTAGGACAGAACACTGAAGCTTTCTTT; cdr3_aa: CSVEVGQNTEAFF
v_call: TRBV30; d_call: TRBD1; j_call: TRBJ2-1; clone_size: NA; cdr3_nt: TGTGCCTGGAGTGGCAGAGGTGACAGGGGGCTCTATGAGCAGTTCTTC; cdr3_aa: CAWSGRGDRGLYEQFF
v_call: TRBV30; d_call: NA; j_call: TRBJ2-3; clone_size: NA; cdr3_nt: TGTGCCTGGACCAGGGTTACAGATACGCAGTATTTT; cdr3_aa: CAWTRVTDTQYF
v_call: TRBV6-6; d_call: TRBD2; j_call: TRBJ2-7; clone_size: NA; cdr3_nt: TGTGCCAGCAGTTCCTTTAGCGGGAGCGAGCAGTACTTC; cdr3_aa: CASSSFSGSEQYF
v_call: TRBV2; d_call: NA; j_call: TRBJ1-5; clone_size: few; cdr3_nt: TGTGCCAGCAATATGAGAAATAGCAATCAGCCCCAGCATTTT; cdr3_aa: CASNMRNSNQPQHF
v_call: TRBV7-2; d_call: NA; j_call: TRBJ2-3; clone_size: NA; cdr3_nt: TGTGCCAGCAGCCCCAGTCGGGGCACAGATACGCAGTATTTT; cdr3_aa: CASSPSRGTDTQYF
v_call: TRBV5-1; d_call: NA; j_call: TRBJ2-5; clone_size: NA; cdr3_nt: TGCGCCAGCAGCTTGGCCGCAGGGCAGGCGCAAGAGACCCAGTACTTC; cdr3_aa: CASSLAAGQAQETQYF
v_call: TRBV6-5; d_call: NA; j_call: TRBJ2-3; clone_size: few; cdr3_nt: TGTGCCAGCAGACGACGGCCTAGCACAGATACGCAGTATTTT; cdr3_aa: CASRRRPSTDTQYF
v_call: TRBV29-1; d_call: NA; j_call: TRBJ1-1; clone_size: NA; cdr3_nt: TGCAGCGTGGTCCAGTTGAACACTGAAGCTTTCTTT; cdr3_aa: CSVVQLNTEAFF
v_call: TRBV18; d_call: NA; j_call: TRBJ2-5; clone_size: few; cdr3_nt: TGTGCCAGCTCACCACGCGGCCAGGGAGAGACCCAGTACTTC; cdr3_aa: CASSPRGQGETQYF
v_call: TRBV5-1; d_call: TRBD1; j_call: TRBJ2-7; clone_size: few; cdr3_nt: TGCGCCAGCAGCCGGAACCGGGACAGGGCCTACGAGCAGTACTTC; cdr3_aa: CASSRNRDRAYEQYF
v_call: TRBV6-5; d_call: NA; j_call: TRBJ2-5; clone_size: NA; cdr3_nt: TGTGCCAGCAGGGTGACAAATCACCAAGAGACCCAGTACTTC; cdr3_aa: CASRVTNHQETQYF